These 23 T cell receptor beta chains share one sample of origin, sequenced in a study of cytomegalovirus exposure and HLA in healthy donors. Clones were read by immunoSEQ multiplex PCR, and TCRdb kept only the in-frame ones, dropping some. The sample consists of about 130,000 clones, approximately 91% of them appearing once. Material: PBMCs. All receptors derive from a man under 40 in good health and CMV-seronegative.

The V call is TRBV29-1, the J call TRBJ2-1; 9 positions agree with TRBD2. Germline V gives CDR1 SQVTM, CDR2 ANQGSEA. There are 13 residues in the CDR3. With V trimmed by 5 bases and J by 4 bases, 3 bases remained unmatched. CDR3 DNA: TGCAGCGTTACAAGCGGGGGGTACAATGAGCAGTTCTTC. Its translation: CSVTSGGYNEQFF.

The chain is built from TRBV10-3 and TRBJ2-7; 9 bases agree with TRBD1. V lost 10 bases to trimming and J lost 7 bases; unmatched junction nucleotides: 11. Germline V gene data show CDR1 as ENHRY and CDR2 as SYGVKD. The CDR3 sequence is 13 residues long. Written as DNA, the CDR3 is TGTGCCACGGGGCCGGGACAGGGTGAGGAGCAGTACTTC. It is translated as CATGPGQGEEQYF.

The V gene is TRBV5-4, the J gene TRBJ2-7; 8 bases match TRBD2. The CDR3 spans 16 residues. From germline, CDR1 is SGHNT and CDR2 YYREEE (reference sequence). Trimming took 3 bases from V and 3 from J; bases not matched to a gene: 11. In DNA, the CDR3 is TGTGCCAGCAGCTCACCCCGGGGGGGGCTTGTCTACGAGCAGTACTTC. Translating it yields CASSSPRGGLVYEQYF.

This chain connects TRBV30 to TRBJ2-5; no reliable D call. V was shortened by 2 bases and J by 1 base, with 14 bases between the two germline ends. Germline-derived CDR1 and CDR2 are GTSNPN and SVGIG (reference sequence). The CDR3 runs 15 residues. In DNA, the CDR3 is TGTGCCTGGAGTTTTGAGCCCCTCGGCCAAGAGACCCAGTACTTC. It specifies CAWSFEPLGQETQYF.

The rearrangement uses TRBV7-9 and TRBJ2-3; D is possibly TRBD2 (6 bases). CDR3 size: 15 residues. The V gene's germline CDR1 is SEHNR and CDR2 FQNEAQ (reference sequence). Trimming removed 3 bases at V and 5 bases at J, with 15 bases between. The CDR3 protein is CASSLGLRDGDTQYF. DNA for the CDR3: TGTGCCAGCAGCTTGGGACTCAGGGATGGAGATACGCAGTATTTT.

The chain combines TRBV2 with TRBJ2-7; 8 bases fit TRBD2. V lost 0 bases to trimming and J lost 6 bases; unmatched junction nucleotides: 7. The V gene's germline CDR1 is SNHLY and CDR2 FYNNEI. There are 15 residues in the CDR3. The CDR3 here is CASSEALREAGEQYF. The DNA for the CDR3 is TGTGCCAGCAGTGAAGCTTTGCGGGAGGCAGGCGAGCAGTACTTC.

This sequence joins TRBV4-1 and TRBJ1-4; D gene uncertain. The CDR3 runs to 16 residues. V was trimmed by 0 bases and J by 10 bases, leaving 18 bases between them. From germline, CDR1 is MGHRA and CDR2 YSYEKL. CDR3 bases: TGCGCCAGCAGCCAAGAAATCCCTCCTGAGAGTTCAAAACTGTTTTTT. Translation: CASSQEIPPESSKLFF.

The V gene is TRBV10-2, the J gene TRBJ2-5; 7 bases align to TRBD1. The ends lost 7 bases at V and 5 bases at J; junction bases unmatched: 7. Germline V lookup: CDR1 WSHSY, CDR2 SAAADI. There are 13 residues in the CDR3. The CDR3 region is CASTTQGRETQYF. As DNA, the CDR3 is TGCGCCAGCACTACACAGGGGCGGGAGACCCAGTACTTC.

This clone turned up a few times. This rearrangement joins TRBV15 to TRBJ1-5; TRBD1 might be the D (5 bases). The length of the CDR3 is 15 residues. Germline assignment: CDR1 LNHNV and CDR2 YYDKDF (reference sequence). Trimming shortened V by 3 bases and J by 3 bases, and 12 bases separated the two germline ends. The CDR3 region has the DNA TGTGCCACCAGCAGCGACAGAGGACCCAATCAGCCCCAGCATTTT. It codes for CATSSDRGPNQPQHF.

The chain links TRBV27 to TRBJ2-2; tentatively, D is TRBD1 (6 bases). The CDR3 contains 14 residues. Germline CDR1 MNHEY, CDR2 SMNVEV (reference sequence). Trimming left V 2 bases short and J 6 bases short, with 10 bases between. DNA for the CDR3: TGTGCCAGCAGTTTACAATACAGGGCCGGGGAGCTGTTTTTT. It encodes CASSLQYRAGELFF.

The rearrangement links TRBV29-1 to TRBJ2-2; the match to TRBD2 covers 8 bases. V lost 5 bases to trimming and J lost 4 bases; unmatched junction nucleotides: 6. This CDR3 has 14 residues. Germline lookup yields CDR1 SQVTM and CDR2 ANQGSEA. The CDR3 region has the DNA TGCAGCGTTCAGAGCGGGAGCGGCACCGGGGAGCTGTTTTTT. The encoded protein is CSVQSGSGTGELFF.

The rearrangement links TRBV14 to TRBJ1-2; D unresolved. The germline V gene has CDR1 SGHDN and CDR2 FVKESK. The CDR3 consists of 12 residues. Trimming stripped 5 bases from V and 9 bases from J, with 13 bases between. CDR3 DNA sequence: TGTGCCAGCAGCGTAACCGGGGTTCGCTACACCTTC. It specifies CASSVTGVRYTF.

The V and J genes are TRBV6-1 and TRBJ1-6; D perhaps matches TRBD1 (5 bases). This CDR3 is built from 12 residues. Per the germline V gene, CDR1 is MNHNS and CDR2 is SASEGT. V was trimmed by 8 bases and J by 10 bases, leaving 12 bases between them. The CDR3: CASQGKGSPLHF. The CDR3 bases are TGTGCCAGCCAGGGTAAGGGATCACCCCTCCACTTT.

This chain links TRBV9 with TRBJ2-3; possibly TRBD2 for D (6 bases). The germline V and J ends were trimmed by 1 base and 10 bases, with 10 bases remaining between them. The CDR3 has 12 residues. Germline lookup yields CDR1 SGDLS and CDR2 YYNGEE. The CDR3 coding sequence is TGTGCCAGCAGCGTAAAGTCGGGAGCGCAGTATTTT. Translation: CASSVKSGAQYF.

The chain couples TRBV7-2 to TRBJ2-5, with unresolved D. Trimming took 2 bases from V and 4 from J, leaving 5 bases between them. The CDR3 is 12 residues long. The germline V gene has CDR1 SGHTA and CDR2 FQGNSA. The CDR3 DNA sequence: TGTGCCAGCAGCTTAATGCGAGAGACCCAGTACTTC. Protein product: CASSLMRETQYF.

The chain uses TRBV5-1 and TRBJ2-3; 10 positions agree with TRBD1. The CDR3 spans 16 residues. V lost 0 bases, J lost 4 bases, and 5 bases stayed unmatched. CDR1 is SGHRS, CDR2 YFSETQ, per germline. Written as DNA, the CDR3 is TGCGCCAGCAGCTTGGCAGGGACAGGGGCCCCAGATACGCAGTATTTT. Translated: CASSLAGTGAPDTQYF.

This chain joins TRBV5-1 and TRBJ2-7; 8 nucleotides align to TRBD1. The CDR3 consists of 15 residues. From germline, CDR1 is SGHRS and CDR2 YFSETQ. Trimming removed 1 base from V and 5 bases from J; junction bases left unmatched: 8. DNA for the CDR3: TGCGCCAGCAGCTTGCTTGGACAGGGCTCGAACGAGCAGTACTTC. It specifies CASSLLGQGSNEQYF.

This chain connects TRBV4-2 to TRBJ2-1, with 8 bases identical to TRBD2. After removal of 0 bases from V and 2 bases from J, the junction contained 6 bases not matched to a gene. Germline CDR1 and CDR2: LGHNA and YNFKEQ. The CDR3 is 17 residues long. CDR3 loop: CASSQEANSGAYNEQFF. In DNA, the CDR3 is TGTGCCAGCAGCCAAGAGGCCAATAGCGGGGCCTACAATGAGCAGTTCTTC.

The CDR3: CASSIPLAGGSEQYF. In DNA, the CDR3 is TGTGCCAGTAGTATCCCACTAGCGGGAGGAAGCGAGCAGTACTTC. The chain joins TRBV19 to TRBJ2-7, with TRBD2 matching 12 bases. In germline, CDR1 is LNHDA, CDR2 SQIVND (reference sequence). CDR3 length: 15 residues. With V trimmed by 3 bases and J by 6 bases, 6 bases remained unmatched.

The V gene is TRBV18, the J gene TRBJ2-3; D not resolved. CDR3 size: 14 residues. With 0 bases removed from V and 2 bases from J, the gap between germline ends came to 6 bases. From germline, CDR1 is KGHSH and CDR2 LQKENI. For the CDR3, the DNA is TGTGCCAGCTCACCACCCCAGGTCACAGATACGCAGTATTTT. Translating it yields CASSPPQVTDTQYF.

This chain uses TRBV18 with TRBJ2-7, with 11 bases aligning to TRBD1. CDR3 size: 14 residues. Per the germline V gene, CDR1 is KGHSH and CDR2 is LQKENI. V shed 3 bases and J 5 bases; nucleotides not matched to a gene: 3. CDR3 coding DNA: TGTGCCAGCTCACCGGACAGGGGGCTCGACGAGCAGTACTTC. It translates to CASSPDRGLDEQYF.

The chain uses TRBV20-1 and TRBJ2-7, with 7 bases lining up with TRBD1. Looked up from germline, CDR1 is DFQATT and CDR2 is SNEGSKA (reference sequence). Trimming cost V 6 bases and J 3 bases; bases outside gene matches: 2. There are 11 residues in the CDR3. The CDR3 sequence: CSAGDSYEQYF. CDR3 bases: TGCAGTGCCGGGGACAGCTACGAGCAGTACTTC.

This rearrangement joins TRBV7-9 to TRBJ1-1; D gene unclear. Trimming removed 7 bases from V and 5 bases from J, with 17 bases in between. The length of the CDR3 is 14 residues. Germline assignment: CDR1 SEHNR and CDR2 FQNEAQ (reference sequence). CDR3 sequence: CASIQTGLGTEAFF. The CDR3 DNA follows: TGTGCCAGCATCCAAACGGGGTTAGGGACTGAAGCTTTCTTT.